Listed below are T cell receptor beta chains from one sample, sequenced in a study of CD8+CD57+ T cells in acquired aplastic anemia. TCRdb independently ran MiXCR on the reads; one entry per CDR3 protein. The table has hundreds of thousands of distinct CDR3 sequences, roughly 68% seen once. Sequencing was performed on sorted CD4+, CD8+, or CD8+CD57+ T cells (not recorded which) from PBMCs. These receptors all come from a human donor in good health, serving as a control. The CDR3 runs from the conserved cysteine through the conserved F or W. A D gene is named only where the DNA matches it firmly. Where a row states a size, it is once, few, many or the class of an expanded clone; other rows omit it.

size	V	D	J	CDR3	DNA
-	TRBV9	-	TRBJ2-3	CASSVGGDSTDTQYF	TGTGCCAGCAGCGTAGGGGGGGATAGCACAGATACGCAGTATTTT
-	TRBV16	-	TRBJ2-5	CASSFYAGAAETQYF	TGTGCCAGCAGTTTCTACGCGGGGGCCGCGGAGACCCAGTACTTC
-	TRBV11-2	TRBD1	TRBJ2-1	CASSLGDSSYNEQFF	TGTGCCAGCAGCTTAGGGGACAGCTCCTACAATGAGCAGTTCTTC
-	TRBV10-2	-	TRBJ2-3	CASSGYTAGATPYF	TGCGCCAGCAGTGGATATACTGCGGGGGCTACCCCGTATTTT
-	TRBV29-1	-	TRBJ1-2	CSGKTQGGNYGYTF	TGCAGCGGGAAAACGCAGGGCGGGAACTATGGCTACACCTTC
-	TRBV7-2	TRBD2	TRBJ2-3	CASSLEGLAGGLGDTQYF	TGTGCCAGCAGCTTAGAAGGACTAGCGGGGGGGCTTGGAGATACGCAGTATTTT
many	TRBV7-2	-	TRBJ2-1	CASSWGRYNEQFF	TGTGCCAGCAGCTGGGGACGGTACAATGAGCAGTTCTTC
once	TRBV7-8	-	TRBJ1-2	CASSVLQDTEGFFF	TGTGCCAGCAGCGTATTACAGGACACTGAAGGTTTCTTTTTC
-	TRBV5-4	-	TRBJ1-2	CASAGSYGYTF	TGTGCCTCAGCCGGTTCCTATGGCTACACCTTC
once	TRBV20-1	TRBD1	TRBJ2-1	CATRDPGGPQGAYNEQFF	TGCGCCACTAGAGATCCAGGGGGACCCCAAGGGGCCTACAATGAGCAGTTCTTC
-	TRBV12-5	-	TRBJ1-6	CASGFGDSPLHF	TGTGCTAGTGGTTTCGGTGATTCACCCCTCCACTTT
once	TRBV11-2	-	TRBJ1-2	CASRRGRDNGYTF	TGTGCCAGCAGACGGGGACGGGACAATGGCTACACCTTC
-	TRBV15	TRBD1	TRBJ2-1	CATSSPLGQGAGNEQFF	TGTGCCACCAGCAGTCCCCTCGGACAGGGGGCAGGCAATGAGCAGTTCTTC
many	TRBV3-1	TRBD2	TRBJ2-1	CASSQITGGGTYNEQFF	TGTGCCAGCAGCCAAATCACCGGGGGGGGCACCTACAATGAGCAGTTCTTC
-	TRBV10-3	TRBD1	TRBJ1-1	CAIRTGTGNTEAFF	TGTGCCATCAGAACCGGGACAGGGAACACTGAAGCTTTCTTT
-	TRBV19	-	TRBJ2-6	CASSIPGAGANVLTF	TGTGCCAGTAGTATACCCGGGGCTGGAGCCAACGTCCTGACTTTC
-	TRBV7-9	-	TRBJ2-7	CASSIQSGRGSALYF	TGTGCCAGCAGCATCCAGTCAGGCAGAGGCTCCGCGCTGTACTTC
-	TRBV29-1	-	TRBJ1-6	CSFGQLNSPLHF	TGCAGCTTTGGGCAGTTGAATTCACCCCTCCACTTT
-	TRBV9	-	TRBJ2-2	CASSQEEDETLFF	TGTGCCAGCAGCCAGGAGGAGGATGAAACCCTGTTTTTT
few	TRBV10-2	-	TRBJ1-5	CASSEGVQPQHF	TGCGCCAGCAGTGAAGGGGTTCAGCCCCAGCATTTT
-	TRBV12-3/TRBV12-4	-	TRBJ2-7	CASSLAWGGHYEQYF	TGTGCCAGCAGTTTAGCGTGGGGCGGGCACTACGAGCAGTACTTC
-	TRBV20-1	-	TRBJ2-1	CSAPSGSSYEFF	TGCAGTGCGCCGAGCGGGTCGTCCTACGAGTTCTTC
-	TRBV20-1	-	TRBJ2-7	CSVKIGGYEEYF	TGCAGTGTTAAAATTGGAGGCTACGAGGAGTACTTC
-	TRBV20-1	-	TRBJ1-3	CSDAPPSGEPIYF	TGCAGTGATGCACCTCCCTCGGGTGAGCCCATATATTTT
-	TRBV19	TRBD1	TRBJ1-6	CASTPDRGDSPLHF	TGTGCCAGTACCCCGGACAGGGGAGATTCACCCCTCCACTTT
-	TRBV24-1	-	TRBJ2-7	CATSDLWRRHFF	TGTGCCACCAGTGATTTGTGGAGGAGGCATTTCTTT
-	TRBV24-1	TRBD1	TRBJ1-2	CAISEAGGVYDGYTF	TGTGCCATCAGTGAGGCAGGGGGCGTTTATGATGGCTACACCTTC
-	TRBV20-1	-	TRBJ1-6	CSATPTQDYNSPLHF	TGCAGTGCTACTCCAACACAGGACTATAATTCACCCCTCCACTTT
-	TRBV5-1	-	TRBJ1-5	CASRSQANQPQHF	TGTGCCAGCCGCAGCCAAGCCAATCAGCCCCAGCATTTT
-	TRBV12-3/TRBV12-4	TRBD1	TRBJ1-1	CASRAGGEGGGTEAFF	TGTGCCAGCAGAGCAGGGGGGGAGGGTGGTGGCACTGAAGCTTTCTTT
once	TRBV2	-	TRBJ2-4	CASSNGRLIAKDIQYF	TGTGCCAGCAGCAACGGACGATTGATAGCCAAAGACATTCAGTACTTC
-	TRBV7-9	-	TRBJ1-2	CATSALLGRGSNAYTF	TGTGCCACCAGCGCCCTACTGGGGAGGGGATCTAATGCCTACACCTTC
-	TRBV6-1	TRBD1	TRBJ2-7	CASRTGVPYGQYF	TGTGCCAGCCGGACAGGGGTCCCCTACGGGCAGTACTTC
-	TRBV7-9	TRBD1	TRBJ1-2	CASSTWTGPETQYTF	TGTGCCAGCAGCACCTGGACAGGGCCAGAGACCCAGTACACCTTC
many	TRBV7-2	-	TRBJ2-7	CASSLAVGVLYF	TGTGCCAGCAGCTTAGCGGTCGGGGTTTTGTACTTC
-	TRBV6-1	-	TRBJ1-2	CASSELERASHRVNYGYTF	TGTGCCAGCAGTGAACTGGAGCGTGCCAGCCACCGAGTCAACTATGGCTACACCTTC
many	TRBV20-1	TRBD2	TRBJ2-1	CSAIGSSGGSLDYNEQFF	TGCAGTGCTATCGGATCTAGCGGGGGGTCTCTTGACTACAATGAGCAGTTCTTC
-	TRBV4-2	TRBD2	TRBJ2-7	CASSLAVGTTSGIYEQYF	TGTGCCAGCAGCTTAGCAGTGGGGACTACTAGCGGGATCTACGAGCAGTACTTC
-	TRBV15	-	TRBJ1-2	CATSRVRGIYGYTF	TGTGCCACCAGCAGAGTAAGGGGAATCTATGGCTACACCTTC
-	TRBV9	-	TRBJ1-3	CASSAHLSSGNTIYF	TGTGCCAGCAGCGCGCACCTCAGCTCTGGAAACACCATATATTTT
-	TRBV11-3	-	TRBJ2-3	CASRSPAGGTDTQYF	TGTGCCAGCAGGTCGCCGGCCGGGGGCACAGATACGCAGTATTTT
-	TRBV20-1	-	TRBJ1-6	CSAPGLTEWDSPLHF	TGCAGTGCTCCAGGGCTAACAGAGTGGGATTCACCCCTCCACTTT
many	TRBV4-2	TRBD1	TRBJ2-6	CASSPDRESSGANVLTF	TGTGCCAGCAGCCCGGACAGGGAATCGAGTGGGGCCAACGTCCTGACTTTC
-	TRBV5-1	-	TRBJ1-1	CASSLEGTRVEAFF	TGCGCCAGCAGCTTGGAGGGGACTAGGGTTGAAGCTTTCTTT
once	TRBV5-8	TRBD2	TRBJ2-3	CASSRYRGADTQYF	TGTGCCAGCAGCCGTTACCGGGGGGCAGATACGCAGTATTTT
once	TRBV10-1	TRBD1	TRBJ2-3	CASSYARTGRTDTQYF	TGCGCCAGCAGTTACGCCAGGACAGGGCGAACAGATACGCAGTATTTT
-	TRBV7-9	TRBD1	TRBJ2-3	CASSPSRETGAEDTQYF	TGTGCCAGCAGCCCCTCCCGTGAGACAGGGGCGGAAGATACGCAGTATTTT
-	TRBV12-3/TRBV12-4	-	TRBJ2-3	CASSLRDRYADTQYF	TGTGCCAGCAGCTTACGAGACCGTTACGCAGATACGCAGTATTTT
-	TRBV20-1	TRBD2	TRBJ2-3	CRASGRPDTQYF	TGCAGAGCTAGCGGGCGCCCAGATACGCAGTATTTT
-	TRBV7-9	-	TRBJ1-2	CASSLSGTDGSRLTF	TGTGCCAGCAGCCTATCCGGGACCGACGGCTCTCGCCTCACCTTC
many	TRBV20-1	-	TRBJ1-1	CSASLGERTEAFF	TGCAGTGCTAGCCTAGGGGAGCGGACTGAAGCTTTCTTT
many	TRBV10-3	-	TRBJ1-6	CAISELGRGSSYNSPLHF	TGTGCCATCAGTGAACTTGGCAGGGGTAGCTCCTATAATTCACCCCTCCACTTT
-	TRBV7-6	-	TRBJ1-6	CASSLSSGGNYYNSPLHF	TGTGCCAGCAGCTTGTCCTCTGGGGGAAACTACTATAACTCACCCCTCCACTTT
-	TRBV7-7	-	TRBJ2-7	CASRQVRYAVFWHYF	-
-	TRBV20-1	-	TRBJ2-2	CSAMSQGNTGELFF	TGCAGTGCTATGTCACAGGGTAACACCGGGGAGCTGTTTTTT
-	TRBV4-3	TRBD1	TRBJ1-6	CASSQDAGQVGSSPLHF	TGCGCCAGCAGCCAAGATGCGGGACAGGTTGGGAGTTCACCCCTCCACTTT
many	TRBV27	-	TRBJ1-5	CASSSPGQPQHF	TGTGCCAGCAGTTCACCAGGTCAGCCCCAGCATTTT
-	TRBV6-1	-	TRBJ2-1	CASSDTGPYNEQFF	TGTGCCAGCAGTGATACTGGCCCCTACAATGAGCAGTTCTTC
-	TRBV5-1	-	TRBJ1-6	CAGSEARTDPPLHF	TGCGCCGGCAGCGAAGCCCGAACAGACCCACCCCTCCACTTT
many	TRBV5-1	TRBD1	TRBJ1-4	CASSLVSGGSVEKLFF	TGCGCCAGCAGCTTGGTTTCAGGGGGCAGCGTAGAAAAACTGTTTTTT